These T cell receptor beta chains were read from a single sample in a study of shared clonotypes between healthy human individuals. The assay was immunoSEQ multiplex PCR, and TCRdb's table has in-frame clones only and misses some. The repertoire holds 2 million to 3 million clones, with 93% as singletons. The sequenced sample was naive CD4+ T cells from PBMCs. These receptors were collected from a man in his late teens or twenties in good health. Some clones in this sample may be carry-over from other donors' samples. Both conserved end residues are trimmed from each CDR3. A D gene is named only where the DNA matches it firmly. Size values are once, few and many counts, or a class for expanded clones, and some rows have none.

CDR3aa | v_gene | len | d_gene | j_gene | abundance
ASSGGRGQGANEQF | TRBV10-1 | 14 | TRBD1 | TRBJ2-1 | .
ATSRGSSGNTIY | TRBV15 | 12 | . | TRBJ1-3 | once
ASSEEADTQY | TRBV2 | 10 | . | TRBJ2-3 | .
ASSLTGARTDTQY | TRBV2 | 13 | TRBD1 | TRBJ2-3 | .
ASSRRTGSTAGANVLT | TRBV27 | 16 | TRBD1 | TRBJ2-6 | .
ASSYPGQGFYEQY | TRBV6-5 | 13 | TRBD1 | TRBJ2-7 | once
ASLAGYGQPQH | TRBV18 | 11 | . | TRBJ1-5 | few
ASTGRTEAF | TRBV6-5 | 9 | . | TRBJ1-1 | .
ASSLTSGGRAEQF | TRBV7-9 | 13 | TRBD2 | TRBJ2-1 | .
ASSPWGSGSSYEQY | TRBV11-2 | 14 | TRBD2 | TRBJ2-7 | .
ASSLDRGREAF | TRBV7-9 | 11 | TRBD1 | TRBJ1-1 | .
ASSLHQNTEAF | TRBV7-3 | 11 | . | TRBJ1-1 | .
ASSESGEQY | TRBV2 | 9 | . | TRBJ2-7 | .
ASSLTSGSPAETQY | TRBV28 | 14 | TRBD2 | TRBJ2-5 | .
SVDGQGAYEQY | TRBV29-1 | 11 | TRBD1 | TRBJ2-7 | .
ASSVGGLAGGPPANEQF | TRBV11-3 | 17 | TRBD2 | TRBJ2-1 | .
SAKDSYEQY | TRBV20-1 | 9 | . | TRBJ2-7 | .
ASSRTGTNKY | TRBV7-9 | 10 | . | TRBJ2-7 | .
ASSSGPHQETQY | TRBV11-2 | 12 | . | TRBJ2-5 | .
ATDKSGSGNQPQH | TRBV10-3 | 13 | . | TRBJ1-5 | .
ASSHRGVGETQY | TRBV7-8 | 12 | . | TRBJ2-5 | .
ASSNYRTGGYEQY | TRBV6-5 | 13 | TRBD1 | TRBJ2-7 | .
ASSQDGSGGGKTQY | TRBV4-2 | 14 | . | TRBJ2-5 | .
ASSPITGVEHGYT | TRBV4-1 | 13 | TRBD1 | TRBJ1-2 | .
ASRLQGARGYT | TRBV19 | 11 | TRBD1 | TRBJ1-2 | .
ASSLGQGAHYGYT | TRBV27 | 13 | TRBD1 | TRBJ1-2 | .
ATSRGWGPMNTEAF | TRBV15 | 14 | . | TRBJ1-1 | .
ASSLARQNNQPQH | TRBV5-8 | 13 | . | TRBJ1-5 | .
ASSNSLVSGELF | TRBV19 | 12 | . | TRBJ2-2 | once
ASSLLTSGEQF | TRBV7-7 | 11 | TRBD2 | TRBJ2-1 | .
ASSRRMTGQGYT | TRBV6-5 | 12 | TRBD1 | TRBJ1-2 | .
ASSLVAGGDYNEQF | TRBV5-1 | 14 | . | TRBJ2-1 | .
ASRRANTEAF | TRBV5-1 | 10 | . | TRBJ1-1 | .
AWSVYDGATYNEQF | TRBV30 | 14 | . | TRBJ2-1 | .
ASVSTGGRSPTSYNEQF | TRBV19 | 17 | . | TRBJ2-1 | .
ASRSAGQAF | TRBV27 | 9 | TRBD1 | TRBJ1-1 | .
SARERTYEQY | TRBV29-1 | 10 | . | TRBJ2-7 | .
ASSTTGHSNQPQH | TRBV28 | 13 | . | TRBJ1-5 | .
SVLRPGGKDEKLF | TRBV29-1 | 13 | . | TRBJ1-4 | .
ASSESAGVGQPRH | TRBV9 | 13 | . | TRBJ1-5 | once
ASSLMRGRSRPF | TRBV27 | 12 | . | TRBJ2-1 | .
ASSIGPSTDTQY | TRBV19 | 12 | . | TRBJ2-3 | .
ASSSPGHGGNSPLH | TRBV5-6 | 14 | . | TRBJ1-6 | .
SGVRTYSSYNEQF | TRBV29-1 | 13 | . | TRBJ2-1 | .
ASSPRGSTPTDTQY | TRBV4-3 | 14 | TRBD2 | TRBJ2-3 | .
ASSPLMGRGSNEQF | TRBV27 | 14 | TRBD2 | TRBJ2-1 | .
ASSPGTGTYEQY | TRBV18 | 12 | . | TRBJ2-7 | .
ASSLLGVDTGELF | TRBV5-1 | 13 | . | TRBJ2-2 | .
ASILPSYNEQF | TRBV2 | 11 | . | TRBJ2-1 | .
ASTVKGGYTGELF | TRBV27 | 13 | . | TRBJ2-2 | once
ASRAQSDEAF | TRBV2 | 10 | . | TRBJ1-1 | .
ASTRQGEGGYT | TRBV19 | 11 | TRBD1 | TRBJ1-2 | .
ASSQTGPGNTIY | TRBV7-9 | 12 | TRBD1 | TRBJ1-3 | .
ASSSQYEGVRAF | TRBV28 | 12 | . | TRBJ1-1 | .
ASSRVGGRETQY | TRBV27 | 12 | . | TRBJ2-5 | .
ASSPGVSPSTDTQY | TRBV28 | 14 | . | TRBJ2-3 | .